These 15 T cell receptor beta chains came from one sample sequenced in a study of T-cell reconstitution after alpha-beta-depleted transplantation in children. The library targeted TCRbeta and was prepared with unique molecular identifiers. MiXCR, applied by TCRdb to the PCR reads, yields one record per CDR3 protein. The sample lists around 370,000 distinct CDR3 sequences; approximately 10% were seen once. Sequenced material: PBMCs from the stem cell graft donor, taken from the stem cell graft. Receptors originate from a human donor who donated a stem cell graft to a child with acute lymphoblastic leukemia.

This clonotype was observed a few times. The junction differs from germline at one of its ends, possibly a read error. This chain links TRBV7-7 with TRBJ2-1; D might be TRBD1 (5 bases). This CDR3 comprises 14 residues. From germline, CDR1 is SSHAT and CDR2 FNYEAQ (reference sequence). The CDR3 reads CASSLYQGNDEQFF. CDR3 nucleotides: TGTGCTAGCAGCTTATATCAGGGTAACGATGAGCAGTTCTTC.

This clonotype was counted only a few times. V gene TRBV19 combines with J gene TRBJ2-7; possible D gene TRBD1, 6 bases. The CDR3 consists of 13 residues. Per germline, CDR1 LNHDA and CDR2 SQIVND (reference sequence). Trimming took 4 bases from V and 3 from J, leaving 10 bases between them. CDR3 coding DNA: TGTGCCAGTAGTAGTACAGGGATCTACGAGCAGTACTTC. Amino acids: CASSSTGIYEQYF.

This clonotype was seen many times. The rearrangement joins TRBV4-1 to TRBJ2-3, with 8 bases that match TRBD2. J gave up 2 bases and V 0 bases, and 1 base lay outside the gene matches. This CDR3 has 15 residues. Germline V lookup: CDR1 MGHRA, CDR2 YSYEKL. CDR3: CASSQETSATDTQYF. For the CDR3, the DNA is TGCGCCAGCAGCCAAGAGACTAGCGCCACAGATACGCAGTATTTT.

The sample holds a few counts of this clonotype. The rearrangement links TRBV12-3 or TRBV12-4 to TRBJ1-5; D may be TRBD1 (6 bases). This CDR3 contains 13 residues. Trimming removed 3 bases from V and 8 bases from J, with 11 bases in between. The CDR3 region is CASSFGGLEPQHF. The DNA of the CDR3 is TGTGCCAGCAGTTTTGGGGGGCTGGAGCCCCAGCATTTT.

This clonotype has only a few counts. The V and J genes are TRBV7-2 and TRBJ1-5, with a possible D match to TRBD1 (5 bases). Germline-derived CDR1 and CDR2 are SGHTA and FQGNSA. The CDR3 loop spans 14 amino acids. Trimming took 1 base from V and 9 from J, leaving 13 bases between them. CDR3 sequence (DNA): TGTGCCAGCAGCTTAGTTACCGGGGGTGGGCCCCAGCATTTT. Protein sequence: CASSLVTGGGPQHF. Full variable domain (missing parts from reference TRBV7-2 and TRBJ1-5): GAGVSQSPSNKVTEKGKDVELRCDPISGHTALYWYRQSLGQGLEFLIYFQGNSAPDKSGLPSDRFSAERTGGSVSTLTIQRTQQEDSAVYLCASSLVTGGGPQHFGDGTRLSIL.

This clonotype came up a few times. The V gene is TRBV7-8, the J gene TRBJ2-1; 10 bases agree with TRBD2. V trimming: 6 bases; J trimming: 7 bases; junction bases outside the gene matches: 12. The CDR3 totals 16 residues. The germline V gene has CDR1 SGHVS and CDR2 FQNEAQ. CDR3 residues: CASSYSYGLAENEQFF. The CDR3 DNA sequence: TGTGCCAGCAGTTATTCCTACGGACTAGCGGAGAATGAGCAGTTCTTC.

This clonotype was recorded a few times. A much larger clone lies one base from this, so it may be a read error. V and J are TRBV5-1 and TRBJ2-7, with 12 nucleotides matching TRBD1. CDR3 length: 14 amino acids. In germline, CDR1 is SGHRS, CDR2 YFSETQ. V shed 4 bases and J 4 bases; nucleotides not matched to a gene: 3. In nucleotides, the CDR3 is TGCGCCAGCAGCATGGGACAGGGGGCTTACGAGCAGTACTTC. Protein sequence: CASSMGQGAYEQYF.

This clonotype was counted many times. J is TRBJ2-7 and V is TRBV4-2; D perhaps matches TRBD2 (5 bases). The germline gives CDR1 LGHNA, CDR2 YNFKEQ. CDR3 length: 16 amino acids. The V and J ends lost 0 bases and 0 bases respectively, with 12 bases between them. The CDR3 region is CASSQDLALSSYEQYF. The CDR3 DNA reads as TGTGCCAGCAGCCAAGATCTAGCCCTCAGCTCCTACGAGCAGTACTTC.

This chain links TRBV5-1 with TRBJ1-6, with D uncertain. Trimming shortened V by 3 bases and J by 6 bases, and 16 bases separated the two germline ends. Germline loops: CDR1 SGHRS, CDR2 YFSETQ. This CDR3 is built from 16 residues. CDR3 coding DNA: TGCGCCAGCAGCTCGACCGCCAGAAAAACTAATTCACCCCTCCACTTT. It translates to CASSSTARKTNSPLHF.

This clonotype occurred a few times. J is TRBJ2-2 and V is TRBV2; D not resolved. The V and J ends lost 6 bases and 1 base respectively, with 6 bases between them. The CDR3 is made up of 13 amino acids. Per the germline V gene, CDR1 is SNHLY and CDR2 is FYNNEI. CDR3 sequence: CASRDLNTGELFF. CDR3 DNA sequence: TGTGCCAGCAGGGACCTGAACACCGGGGAGCTGTTTTTT.

V gene TRBV4-1 combines with J gene TRBJ1-5; 8 bases fit TRBD1. The CDR3 has 14 residues. The trim removed 1 base at V and 6 bases at J, leaving 2 bases unmatched. Per the germline V gene, CDR1 is MGHRA and CDR2 is YSYEKL. CDR3 DNA: TGCGCCAGCAGCCAAGCTCAGGGGGCTCAGCCCCAGCATTTT. Its translation is CASSQAQGAQPQHF.

The V gene is TRBV19, the J gene TRBJ2-1, with D tentatively TRBD1 (5 bases). This CDR3 has 13 residues. Germline values: CDR1 LNHDA, CDR2 SQIVND (reference sequence). The V and J ends lost 7 bases and 7 bases respectively, with 14 bases between them. CDR3 nucleotides: TGTGCCAGTACTCAAGGGGCTTGGAATGAGCAGTTCTTC. Protein product: CASTQGAWNEQFF.

The chain has TRBV28 and TRBJ2-1; tentative D call: TRBD2 (7 bases). This CDR3 region has 20 residues. Germline CDR1 is MDHEN and CDR2 is SYDVKM. V lost 5 bases, J lost 8 bases, and 34 bases lay in between. The CDR3 spells CASSQLEDFLRRGGRHEQFF. CDR3 in DNA: TGTGCCAGCAGTCAACTAGAGGACTTTTTGCGTAGGGGGGGGAGGCATGAGCAGTTCTTC.

This clonotype has ten or more counts. V gene TRBV29-1 combines with J gene TRBJ2-1; unclear D gene. Germline V gene lookup returns CDR1 SQVTM and CDR2 ANQGSEA. The CDR3 extends over 11 amino acids. Between the trimmed V and J ends, which lost 2 bases and 15 bases, there was a span of 14 bases. This CDR3 is CSVEMEQKVFF. DNA for the CDR3: TGCAGCGTTGAAATGGAACAGAAGGTGTTCTTC.

The chain has TRBV5-1 and TRBJ1-1; D unclear. V was clipped by 0 bases and J by 4 bases, with 7 bases between them. Germline V CDR1 and CDR2: SGHRS, YFSETQ. The CDR3 totals 13 residues. The chain's CDR3 is CASSLAGITEAFF. For the CDR3, the DNA is TGCGCCAGCAGCTTGGCCGGAATCACTGAAGCTTTCTTT.